A single sample gave rise to the 19 T cell receptor beta chains below, sequenced in a study of OX40 agonist ivuxolimab in advanced cancers. Sequenced by immunoSEQ multiplex PCR; TCRdb stores in-frame clones only, minus some. The data contain roughly 100,000 clones, more than 75% of them singletons. The sequences come from CD4+ or CD8+ T cells sorted from blood, collected in a trial of the OX40 agonist ivuxolimab. The receptors originated from an adult with an advanced solid tumor such as melanoma, head and neck, liver or kidney cancer.

The CDR3 protein is CASNSDQGFYGYTF. CDR3 nucleotide sequence: TGTGCCAGCAATTCAGATCAGGGGTTTTATGGCTACACCTTC. This chain joins TRBV6-5 and TRBJ1-2, with D maybe TRBD1 (6 bases). The ends were cut back, 7 bases at V and 5 bases at J, with 17 bases in the middle. Germline CDR1 is MNHEY and CDR2 is SVGAGI. The CDR3 has 14 amino acids.

This chain links TRBV18 with TRBJ2-5; tentative D call: TRBD2 (5 bases). This CDR3 has 14 residues. The germline V and J ends were trimmed by 6 bases and 6 bases, with 17 bases remaining between them. Germline-derived CDR1 and CDR2 are KGHSH and LQKENI. CDR3 sequence reads: CASSQDSRDQTQYF. The CDR3 DNA follows: TGTGCCAGCTCCCAGGACTCTCGAGACCAGACCCAGTACTTC. Variable domain in full (rest from reference TRBV18 and TRBJ2-5): NAGVMQNPRHLVRRRGQEARLRCSPMKGHSHVYWYRQLPEEGLKFMVYLQKENIIDESGMPKERFSAEFPKEGPSILRIQQVVRGDSAAYFCASSQDSRDQTQYFGPGTRLLVL.

J is TRBJ2-1 and V is TRBV2; the match to TRBD2 covers 15 bases. The ends lost 8 bases at V and 9 bases at J; junction bases unmatched: 11. This CDR3 comprises 16 residues. Per germline, CDR1 SNHLY and CDR2 FYNNEI. CDR3 in DNA: TGTGCCAGCTACCGAACCGGGACTAGCGGGGGGTCTGAGCAGTTCTTC. This translates into CASYRTGTSGGSEQFF.

This sequence joins TRBV7-9 and TRBJ2-7; 9 bases line up with TRBD1. CDR1 is SEHNR, CDR2 FQNEAQ, per germline (reference sequence). With 3 bases clipped from V and 6 bases from J, the junction kept 15 bases outside the gene matches. The CDR3 runs to 17 residues. The CDR3: CASSFALTGTGPTEQYF. The DNA of the CDR3 is TGTGCCAGCAGCTTCGCCCTTACCGGGACAGGGCCTACCGAGCAGTACTTC.

The chain has TRBV6-5 and TRBJ2-4; D remains ambiguous. The germline V and J ends were trimmed by 6 bases and 4 bases, with 16 bases remaining between them. Per the germline V gene, CDR1 is MNHEY and CDR2 is SVGAGI. The CDR3 consists of 15 residues. The CDR3 sequence: CASRPPQAKKNIQYF. CDR3 in DNA: TGTGCCAGCAGACCCCCCCAGGCTAAGAAAAACATTCAGTACTTC.

V is TRBV18 and J is TRBJ1-1, with D hard to call. The CDR3 has 11 residues. V lost 3 bases to trimming and J lost 3 bases, with 2 bases between them. The germline CDR1 and CDR2 sequences are KGHSH and LQKENI. DNA for the CDR3: TGTGCCAGCTCACCCGACACTGAAGCTTTCTTT. It codes for CASSPDTEAFF.

The chain combines TRBV11-3 with TRBJ2-3, with D perhaps matching TRBD2 (6 bases). V was pared by 1 base and J by 1 base, with 6 bases between. Germline lookup yields CDR1 SGHNT and CDR2 YENEEA. CDR3 length: 14 residues. CDR3 in amino acids: CASSLAGGTDTQYF. The CDR3 region has the DNA TGTGCCAGCAGCTTAGCGGGGGGCACAGATACGCAGTATTTT.

The rearrangement links TRBV11-2 to TRBJ2-7; 7 nucleotides line up with TRBD1. V lost 2 bases, J lost 0 bases, and 4 bases stayed unmatched. This CDR3 has 15 amino acids. Germline V gives CDR1 SGHAT, CDR2 FQNNGV. CDR3 in amino acids: CASSLYRGTSYEQYF. In DNA form, the CDR3 reads TGTGCCAGCAGCTTATACAGGGGAACCTCCTACGAGCAGTACTTC.

The genes are TRBV11-2 and TRBJ2-7; 10 bases line up with TRBD1. The CDR3 is 16 amino acids. J gave up 7 bases and V 1 base, and 10 bases lay outside the gene matches. Germline V gene lookup returns CDR1 SGHAT and CDR2 FQNNGV. CDR3: CASSLGDRGHLGEQYF. The CDR3 DNA reads as TGTGCCAGCAGCTTAGGCGACAGGGGGCATCTTGGTGAGCAGTACTTC.

This clone was counted a few times. This chain connects TRBV19 to TRBJ1-2, with 9 bases fitting TRBD1. J lost 2 bases, V lost 9 bases, and 7 bases had no gene match. Germline-derived CDR1 and CDR2 are LNHDA and SQIVND (reference sequence). This CDR3 has 14 residues. The CDR3 DNA is TGTGCCAGCCTTTTCACAGGGGGCAACTATGGCTACACCTTC. This encodes CASLFTGGNYGYTF.

This chain links TRBV6-1 with TRBJ1-4, with D tentatively TRBD1 (5 bases). Germline V lookup: CDR1 MNHNS, CDR2 SASEGT. The V and J ends lost 6 bases and 3 bases respectively, with 14 bases between them. This CDR3 region has 15 residues. The CDR3, as DNA: TGTGCCAGCAGAGACCTCGGGACTGCTAATGAAAAACTGTTTTTT. It codes for CASRDLGTANEKLFF.

The V call is TRBV19, the J call TRBJ1-4, with D possibly TRBD1 on 6 matching bases. Trimming left V 10 bases short and J 10 bases short, with 22 bases between. The CDR3 has 14 amino acids. Germline-derived CDR1 and CDR2 are LNHDA and SQIVND (reference sequence). CDR3 DNA: TGTGCCACCCAAGAAGGGGACACTGCGGGAAAACTGTTTTTT. This codes for CATQEGDTAGKLFF.

The chain combines TRBV5-1 with TRBJ1-1, with TRBD1 matching over 10 bases. The CDR3 is 14 amino acids. Trimming cost V 3 bases and J 4 bases; bases outside gene matches: 3. From germline, CDR1 is SGHRS and CDR2 YFSETQ. CDR3 amino acids: CASSSWDRGTEAFF. CDR3 DNA: TGCGCCAGCAGCTCCTGGGACAGGGGCACTGAAGCTTTCTTT.

The rearrangement links TRBV18 to TRBJ1-1; a possible D gene is TRBD1 (6 bases). Germline-derived CDR1 and CDR2 are KGHSH and LQKENI. V lost 6 bases, J lost 5 bases, and 16 bases lay in between. This CDR3 spans 14 amino acids. CDR3 sequence: CASSPLGARTEAFF. In DNA form, the CDR3 reads TGTGCCAGCTCCCCCCTGGGGGCTCGGACTGAAGCTTTCTTT. The variable domain in full, with the rest retrieved from reference TRBV18 and TRBJ1-1, is NAGVMQNPRHLVRRRGQEARLRCSPMKGHSHVYWYRQLPEEGLKFMVYLQKENIIDESGMPKERFSAEFPKEGPSILRIQQVVRGDSAAYFCASSPLGARTEAFFGQGTRLTVV.

This clone appeared a single time. CDR3 coding DNA: TGCGCCAGCAGCCAAAGTGGGACCACTAATGAAAAACTGTTTTTT. It is translated as CASSQSGTTNEKLFF. The rearrangement links TRBV23-1 to TRBJ1-4; weak D call: TRBD1 (5 bases). TRBV23-1 is an ORF; its function is uncertain. The CDR3 extends over 15 amino acids. Trimming took 6 bases from V and 2 from J, leaving 13 bases between them.

The rearrangement links TRBV5-4 to TRBJ1-4, with D perhaps matching TRBD1 (5 bases). V was trimmed by 4 bases and J by 11 bases, leaving 15 bases between them. Germline V gene data show CDR1 as SGHNT and CDR2 as YYREEE (reference sequence). The CDR3 is 13 residues long. CDR3 region: CASSMYQGGKLFF. DNA for the CDR3: TGTGCCAGCAGCATGTATCAGGGTGGCAAACTGTTTTTT.

The V call is TRBV5-1, the J call TRBJ1-1; D gene ambiguous. The V gene lost 3 bases and the J gene lost 3 bases, with 9 bases spanning the gap. Per germline, CDR1 SGHRS and CDR2 YFSETQ. The CDR3 has 13 residues. CDR3 residues: CASSSSGDTEAFF. CDR3 nucleotides: TGCGCCAGCAGCTCCTCCGGGGACACTGAAGCTTTCTTT.

For this clone: This sample includes further DNA sequences coding for the same CDR3. The chain links TRBV28 to TRBJ1-1; no definite D call. CDR1 and CDR2 (germline): MDHEN, SYDVKM. This CDR3 spans 13 amino acids. The V end was cut by 4 bases, the J end by 2 bases, with 8 bases between. The CDR3 reads CASSSGRNTEAFF. The CDR3 nucleotides are TGTGCCAGCAGTTCCGGAAGAAACACTGAAGCTTTCTTT.

The chain employs TRBV19 and TRBJ1-1; D is perhaps TRBD1 (6 bases). The CDR3 totals 15 residues. V gave up 4 bases and J gave up 3 bases, with 15 bases separating them. Germline assignment: CDR1 LNHDA and CDR2 SQIVND (reference sequence). CDR3 sequence reads: CASSTPGQGDTEAFF. DNA for the CDR3: TGTGCCAGTAGTACCCCGGGACAAGGGGACACTGAAGCTTTCTTT.